These 14 T cell receptor beta chains share one sample of origin, sequenced in a study of tumor and adjacent non-tumor tissue in lung cancer. The library came from three nested PCR rounds adapted from ARM-PCR protocols. MiXCR, run by TCRdb on the multiplex PCR reads, gives a single entry per CDR3 protein. The sample lists tens of thousands of distinct CDR3 sequences, just under 75% occurring once. No cell sorting was done before RNA was extracted from the tissue. The sequenced sample consisted of lung tumor tissue. Receptors were obtained from a woman between 40 and 55 years old with non-small cell lung cancer.

Comments on this clonotype: One junction end disagrees with the germline gene, perhaps due to a read error. The rearrangement joins TRBV11-2 to TRBJ1-1; no firm D call. The CDR3 spans 13 residues. In germline, CDR1 is SGHAT, CDR2 FQNNGV. CDR3 residues: CTSSPVGDTEAFF. The CDR3 coding sequence is TGTACCAGCAGCCCTGTAGGCGACACTGAAGCCTTCTTT.

The chain recombines TRBV7-8 with TRBJ2-7; 8 nucleotides line up with TRBD2. Trimming at V came to 6 bases and at J to 4 bases, leaving 26 bases not matched to a gene. This CDR3 has 20 residues. Germline V gives CDR1 SGHVS, CDR2 FQNEAQ. CDR3 bases: TGTGCCAGCAGTCCGCGGTTTGCCGTAGCGGGGTCGGACGGGTCGTACGAGCAGTACTTC. Its translation is CASSPRFAVAGSDGSYEQYF. The full variable domain, rest sourced from reference TRBV7-8 and TRBJ2-7, is GAGVSQSPRYKVAKRGQDVALRCDPISGHVSLFWYQQALGQGPEFLTYFQNEAQLDKSGLPSDRFFAERPEGSVSTLKIQRTQQEDSAVYLCASSPRFAVAGSDGSYEQYFGPGTRLTVT.

This chain uses TRBV7-3 with TRBJ1-6, with D uncertain. V lost 2 bases, J lost 7 bases, and 12 bases lay in between. Germline V gene lookup returns CDR1 SGHTA and CDR2 FQGTGA. This CDR3 contains 15 residues. CDR3 DNA: TGTGCCAGCAGCTTAGTCTCGGGCGGAAATTCACCCCTCCACTTT. This encodes CASSLVSGGNSPLHF.

To note about this clonotype: The missing conserved phenylalanine or tryptophan at the end of this CDR3 makes a read error likely. The V gene is TRBV12-3 or TRBV12-4, the J gene TRBJ2-1; 8 bases match TRBD2. The CDR3 totals 12 residues. The CDR3 DNA reads as TGTACCAGCAGTGCGCGGGGGGATGAGCAGTTCTTA. This translates into CTSSARGDEQFL.

The chain is built from TRBV20-1 and TRBJ2-3; D is tentatively TRBD1 or TRBD2 (5 bases each). V lost 6 bases and J lost 5, with 18 bases in between. CDR1 and CDR2 from the germline V gene are DFQATT and SNEGSKA (reference sequence). This CDR3 region has 14 residues. DNA of the CDR3: TGCAGTGCCAACCCCCAGGGAGCTAGAGATACGCAGTATTTT. It encodes CSANPQGARDTQYF.

As regards this clonotype: Sequence at one end of the junction differs from germline and may be a read error. J is TRBJ1-6 and V is TRBV12-3 or TRBV12-4; D may be TRBD1 (5 bases). CDR3 size: 13 residues. The chain's CDR3 is CTNNGGRNSPLHF. CDR3 coding DNA: TGTACCAACAACGGGGGACGAAATTCACCACTCCACTTT.

This clonotype was detected ten times or more. V and J are TRBV28 and TRBJ1-5; TRBD1 might be the D (5 bases). From germline, CDR1 is MDHEN and CDR2 SYDVKM. V lost 7 bases and J lost 11, with 15 bases in between. There are 12 residues in the CDR3. CDR3 sequence: CASMSGSSAQHF. The CDR3 coding sequence is TGTGCCAGCATGTCAGGGTCCTCGGCCCAGCATTTT.

Comments on this clonotype: This may come from a read error, since a much larger clone is one base off. The chain carries TRBV20-1 and TRBJ1-2; D not resolved. Germline V gene lookup returns CDR1 DFQATT and CDR2 SNEGSKA (reference sequence). The CDR3 extends over 14 amino acids. The CDR3, as DNA: TGCAGTGCTAGTCACAGATATTTAAACTATGCCTACACCTTC. Encoded protein: CSASHRYLNYAYTF.

V gene TRBV18 combines with J gene TRBJ2-7; no reliable D call. Trimming took 0 bases from V and 2 from J, leaving 8 bases between them. Germline-derived CDR1 and CDR2 are KGHSH and LQKENI. This CDR3 contains 14 residues. The CDR3: CASSPPRSPYEQYF. In DNA, the CDR3 is TGTGCCAGCTCACCACCCCGCAGTCCCTACGAGCAGTACTTC.

This clonotype has just one count. The gene calls are TRBV11-2 and TRBJ2-1; 11 bases line up with TRBD2. The CDR3 length is 16 residues. Germline V gene lookup returns CDR1 SGHAT and CDR2 FQNNGV. The junction had 16 bases not matched to a gene; V was cut back by 9 bases and J by 9 bases. The CDR3 DNA sequence: TGTGCCAGTAGTTTAGGATTAACTAGCGGGGGTCTTGAGCAGTTCTTC. Translating gives CASSLGLTSGGLEQFF.

About this clonotype itself: Being one base from a much bigger clone, this may be a read error. The chain couples TRBV7-8 to TRBJ2-7; no firm D call. The CDR3 loop spans 12 amino acids. From germline, CDR1 is SGHVS and CDR2 FQNEAQ. The CDR3 here is CASSLDSYVQYF. The CDR3 region has the DNA TGTGCCAGCAGCTTAGACTCCTACGTGCAGTACTTC.

Many counts were recorded for this clonotype. This sequence joins TRBV28 and TRBJ1-1, with D unresolved. Per germline, CDR1 MDHEN and CDR2 SYDVKM. This CDR3 region has 15 residues. V lost 1 base and J 3 bases, leaving 12 bases between the germline ends. CDR3 loop: CASSLLPPTYTEAFF. The CDR3, as DNA: TGTGCCAGCAGTTTATTGCCTCCTACCTACACTGAAGCTTTCTTT.

Turning to this clonotype: This may stem from a read error, because a much larger clone lies one nucleotide away. V and J are TRBV2 and TRBJ2-6; a weak D match, TRBD2 (5 bases). The CDR3 is 16 amino acids. Germline V gene sequence: CDR1 SNHLY, CDR2 FYNNEI. V lost 11 bases to trimming and J lost 0 bases, with 17 bases between them. DNA of the CDR3: TGTGCCTCGAGACGGGGAGTTGGCTCTGGGGCCAACGTCCTGACTTTC. It encodes CASRRGVGSGANVLTF.

Comments on this clonotype: Just one base apart from a much larger clone, this may be a read error. The chain joins TRBV5-1 to TRBJ2-5; tentatively, D is TRBD2 (6 bases). The CDR3 length is 12 residues. Trimming left V 4 bases short and J 7 bases short, with 11 bases between. Germline V gene data show CDR1 as SGHRS and CDR2 as YFSETQ. The CDR3 nucleotides are TGCGCCAGCAGCAAGGGAGGAGGGACCCAGTACTTC. It yields the protein CASSKGGGTQYF.